The 23 T cell receptor beta chains below were found in one sample sequenced in a study of blood T cell repertoires in COVID-19. Assay: immunoSEQ multiplex PCR; the TCRdb copy retains only in-frame clones and omits some. This table holds a few hundred thousand clones, roughly 88% found once. The sequencing sample was made of peripheral blood. The receptors come from a woman between 25 and 40 years old with active or convalescent COVID-19.

The J gene is TRBJ1-2, the V gene TRBV29-1, with TRBD1 identical over 9 bases. This CDR3 is 12 amino acids long. J gave up 6 bases and V 7 bases, and 6 bases lay outside the gene matches. CDR1 and CDR2 from the germline V gene are SQVTM and ANQGSEA. The CDR3 nucleotides read TGCAGCGCCGGGACAGGGTTGGATGGCTACACCTTC. This codes for CSAGTGLDGYTF.

The chain links TRBV29-1 to TRBJ2-1, with D perhaps matching TRBD1 (5 bases). The germline V gene has CDR1 SQVTM and CDR2 ANQGSEA. V was clipped by 5 bases and J by 8 bases, with 10 bases between them. This CDR3 region has 11 residues. CDR3 sequence: CSVPWGDEQFF. CDR3 in DNA: TGCAGCGTTCCATGGGGCGATGAGCAGTTCTTC.

This sequence joins TRBV7-3 and TRBJ1-6; D is possibly TRBD1 (5 bases). CDR1 and CDR2 from the germline V gene are SGHTA and FQGTGA. The CDR3 covers 13 residues. V was pared by 2 bases and J by 11 bases, with 10 bases between. The CDR3 reads CASSLQGGPPLHF. DNA for the CDR3: TGTGCCAGCAGCTTACAGGGTGGCCCACCCCTCCACTTT. Full variable domain (remainder filled in from reference TRBV7-3 and TRBJ1-6): GAGVSQTPSNKVTEKGKYVELRCDPISGHTALYWYRQSLGQGPEFLIYFQGTGAADDSGLPNDRFFAVRPEGSVSTLKIQRTERGDSAVYLCASSLQGGPPLHFGNGTRLTVT.

J is TRBJ2-5 and V is TRBV9; 9 nucleotides align to TRBD2. Germline V CDR1 and CDR2: SGDLS, YYNGEE. The CDR3 sequence is 16 residues long. J lost 1 base, V lost 1 base, and 5 bases had no gene match. The CDR3 DNA is TGTGCCAGCAGCGTATCGGCGGGGGGGGTCCAAGAGACCCAGTACTTC. Amino acids: CASSVSAGGVQETQYF.

The chain joins TRBV4-3 to TRBJ1-6, with 7 bases lining up with TRBD1. Germline V gives CDR1 LGHNA, CDR2 YSLEER. V trimming: 0 bases; J trimming: 4 bases; junction bases outside the gene matches: 3. There are 16 residues in the CDR3. The CDR3 here is CASSQEKGQYNSPLHF. The CDR3 DNA reads TGCGCCAGCAGCCAAGAGAAGGGACAGTATAATTCACCCCTCCACTTT.

The V and J genes are TRBV7-8 and TRBJ2-1; TRBD2 agrees at 8 bases. The CDR3 length is 14 residues. Germline CDR1 and CDR2: SGHVS and FQNEAQ. The V gene end was trimmed by 9 bases and the J gene end by 0 bases; junction bases not matched to a gene: 4. The CDR3 nucleotides are TGTGCCAGTAAGCGGGAGAGCTCCTACAATGAGCAGTTCTTC. Its protein product is CASKRESSYNEQFF.

V usage is TRBV6-1 and J usage is TRBJ2-2; possibly TRBD2 for D (6 bases). This CDR3 is built from 17 residues. CDR1 and CDR2 (germline): MNHNS, SASEGT. The germline V and J ends were trimmed by 4 bases and 3 bases, with 18 bases remaining between them. The CDR3 loop reads CASSVVRGTRHTGELFF. CDR3 DNA: TGTGCCAGCAGTGTCGTTCGAGGGACTCGCCACACCGGGGAGCTGTTTTTT.

This clone showed up just once. The chain combines TRBV25-1 with TRBJ1-1; 7 bases map to TRBD1. CDR3 length: 16 residues. V lost 5 bases and J lost 7; bases outside the gene matches: 16. Germline loops: CDR1 MGHDK, CDR2 SYGVNS. CDR3 DNA sequence: TGTGCCAGCAGTCTCGGTAGGGTGGGACAGAATGGTGAAGCTTTCTTT. Protein product: CASSLGRVGQNGEAFF.

This clone was counted a single time. The V call is TRBV6-5, the J call TRBJ2-1, with 8 bases lining up with TRBD1. Per germline, CDR1 MNHEY and CDR2 SVGAGI. The V segment lost 6 bases and the J segment 4 bases; nucleotides outside the gene matches: 8. The CDR3 extends over 15 amino acids. As DNA, the CDR3 is TGTGCCAGCAGAACTCAGGGGGCGGGGTACAATGAGCAGTTCTTC. As protein: CASRTQGAGYNEQFF.

The V call is TRBV30, the J call TRBJ1-6; 8 bases are shared with TRBD1. The J segment lost 7 bases and the V segment lost 5 bases, leaving 4 bases of the junction unmatched. CDR1 GTSNPN and CDR2 SVGIG come from the germline V gene (reference sequence). CDR3 length equals 13 residues. Here the CDR3 DNA reads TGTGCCTGGTCGGACAGGGAAAATTCACCCCTCCACTTT. Residues: CAWSDRENSPLHF. Full variable domain (rest looked up from reference TRBV30 and TRBJ1-6): SQTIHQWPATLVQPVGSPLSLECTVEGTSNPNLYWYRQAAGRGLQLLFYSVGIGQISSEVPQNLSASRPQDRQFILSSKKLLLSDSGFYLCAWSDRENSPLHFGNGTRLTVT.

J is TRBJ1-1 and V is TRBV27; the D is unclear. Germline-derived CDR1 and CDR2 are MNHEY and SMNVEV (reference sequence). The CDR3 spans 11 residues. The germline V and J ends were trimmed by 6 bases and 7 bases, with 9 bases remaining between them. The CDR3 protein is CASSRRGEAFF. CDR3 bases: TGTGCCAGCAGCCGCCGGGGTGAAGCTTTCTTT.

This chain connects TRBV2 to TRBJ1-1; D is unresolved. The V gene lost 6 bases and the J gene lost 4 bases, with 6 bases spanning the gap. The CDR3 spans 11 residues. Per germline, CDR1 SNHLY and CDR2 FYNNEI. For the CDR3, the DNA is TGTGCCAGCAGCTACAGCACTGAAGCTTTCTTT. As protein: CASSYSTEAFF.

J is TRBJ2-7 and V is TRBV6-5, with 7 bases matching TRBD1. Germline assignment: CDR1 MNHEY and CDR2 SVGAGI. The V segment lost 7 bases and the J segment 3 bases; nucleotides outside the gene matches: 12. The CDR3 covers 15 residues. CDR3 loop: CASKADRAVGYEQYF. CDR3 bases: TGTGCCAGCAAGGCCGACAGGGCAGTTGGCTACGAGCAGTACTTC.

The chain links TRBV15 to TRBJ1-5; a possible D gene is TRBD1 (6 bases). V was shortened by 2 bases and J by 9 bases, with 17 bases between the two germline ends. CDR3 length equals 15 residues. Germline lookup yields CDR1 LNHNV and CDR2 YYDKDF (reference sequence). The CDR3 sequence is CATSRPQTGNPPQHF. As DNA, the CDR3 is TGTGCCACCAGCAGACCCCAAACAGGGAACCCGCCCCAGCATTTT.

The V gene is TRBV29-1, the J gene TRBJ1-2, with unresolved D. Germline CDR1 and CDR2: SQVTM and ANQGSEA. V was shortened by 5 bases and J by 7 bases, with 11 bases between the two germline ends. The length of the CDR3 is 11 residues. The CDR3 DNA reads as TGCAGCGTTTATACGGGATCTGGCTACACCTTC. It codes for CSVYTGSGYTF.

The genes are TRBV11-2 and TRBJ2-7; 9 bases are a match to TRBD1. This CDR3 is 15 amino acids long. Trimming cost V 2 bases and J 3 bases; bases outside gene matches: 5. Germline loops: CDR1 SGHAT, CDR2 FQNNGV. In nucleotides, the CDR3 is TGTGCCAGCAGCTTATTGACAGGGGGACGCTACGAGCAGTACTTC. Its translation is CASSLLTGGRYEQYF. Using reference TRBV11-2 and TRBJ2-7 for the parts outside the CDR3, the full variable domain is EAGVAQSPRYKIIEKRQSVAFWCNPISGHATLYWYQQILGQGPKLLIQFQNNGVVDDSQLPKDRFSAERLKGVDSTLKIQPAKLEDSAVYLCASSLLTGGRYEQYFGPGTRLTVT.

This CDR3 is CASRQDQKRRNPYEQYF. The DNA for the CDR3 is TGTGCCAGCAGGCAAGATCAAAAGAGGAGGAACCCCTACGAGCAGTACTTC. The rearrangement joins TRBV11-3 to TRBJ2-7, with a weak D call TRBD2 (5 bases). Germline CDR1 reads SGHNT; CDR2 reads YENEEA. This CDR3 contains 17 residues. Trimming cost V 6 bases and J 2 bases, with 23 bases left between them. Full variable domain (rest looked up from reference TRBV11-3 and TRBJ2-7): EAGVVQSPRYKIIEKKQPVAFWCNPISGHNTLYWYLQNLGQGPELLIRYENEEAVDDSQLPKDRFSAERLKGVDSTLKIQPAELGDSAVYLCASRQDQKRRNPYEQYFGPGTRLTVT.

The chain has TRBV7-2 and TRBJ2-5; D perhaps matches TRBD2 (5 bases). This CDR3 is 13 amino acids long. Trimming left V 4 bases short and J 5 bases short, with 11 bases between. Germline-derived CDR1 and CDR2 are SGHTA and FQGNSA. The CDR3 DNA reads TGTGCCAGCAGCTCTTTCGGGGTCGAGACCCAGTACTTC. Translated, it gives CASSSFGVETQYF.

The rearrangement links TRBV27 to TRBJ2-2, with TRBD1 matching over 7 bases. The germline V gene encodes CDR1 MNHEY and CDR2 SMNVEV (reference sequence). The CDR3 consists of 14 residues. Germline trimming cut 5 bases from V and 7 bases from J; bases unmatched to any gene: 7. CDR3 region: CASSARQGVGELFF. The DNA for the CDR3 is TGTGCCAGCAGTGCCCGACAGGGTGTCGGGGAGCTGTTTTTT.

The chain has TRBV9 and TRBJ2-1; D not resolved. V lost 0 bases and J 4 bases, leaving 8 bases between the germline ends. The germline V gene encodes CDR1 SGDLS and CDR2 YYNGEE. The CDR3 spans 14 residues. CDR3 in amino acids: CASSVDSQYNEQFF. The CDR3 DNA follows: TGTGCCAGCAGCGTAGATAGTCAATACAATGAGCAGTTCTTC.

The chain links TRBV7-8 to TRBJ1-4; TRBD1 aligns across 12 bases. The J segment lost 3 bases and the V segment lost 6 bases, leaving 5 bases of the junction unmatched. The CDR3 extends over 16 amino acids. Germline loops: CDR1 SGHVS, CDR2 FQNEAQ. The CDR3 here is CASSRDRGLANEKLFF. The CDR3 DNA reads TGTGCCAGCAGTCGGGACAGGGGGCTTGCTAATGAAAAACTGTTTTTT.

This rearrangement joins TRBV18 to TRBJ2-2, with unresolved D. Germline loops: CDR1 KGHSH, CDR2 LQKENI. V was trimmed by 2 bases and J by 1 base, leaving 8 bases between them. This CDR3 has 15 residues. The DNA of the CDR3 is TGTGCCAGCTCACCAGGTGCGCTGAACACCGGGGAGCTGTTTTTT. Its protein is CASSPGALNTGELFF. Complete variable domain (other parts from reference TRBV18 and TRBJ2-2): NAGVMQNPRHLVRRRGQEARLRCSPMKGHSHVYWYRQLPEEGLKFMVYLQKENIIDESGMPKERFSAEFPKEGPSILRIQQVVRGDSAAYFCASSPGALNTGELFFGEGSRLTVL.

The chain combines TRBV4-2 with TRBJ2-3; 7 nucleotides match TRBD2. V lost 0 bases and J lost 8; bases outside the gene matches: 8. This CDR3 region has 15 residues. The germline CDR1 and CDR2 sequences are LGHNA and YNFKEQ. The CDR3 is CASSQDGGERGTQYF. CDR3 bases: TGTGCCAGCAGCCAAGATGGGGGGGAGCGGGGTACGCAGTATTTT.